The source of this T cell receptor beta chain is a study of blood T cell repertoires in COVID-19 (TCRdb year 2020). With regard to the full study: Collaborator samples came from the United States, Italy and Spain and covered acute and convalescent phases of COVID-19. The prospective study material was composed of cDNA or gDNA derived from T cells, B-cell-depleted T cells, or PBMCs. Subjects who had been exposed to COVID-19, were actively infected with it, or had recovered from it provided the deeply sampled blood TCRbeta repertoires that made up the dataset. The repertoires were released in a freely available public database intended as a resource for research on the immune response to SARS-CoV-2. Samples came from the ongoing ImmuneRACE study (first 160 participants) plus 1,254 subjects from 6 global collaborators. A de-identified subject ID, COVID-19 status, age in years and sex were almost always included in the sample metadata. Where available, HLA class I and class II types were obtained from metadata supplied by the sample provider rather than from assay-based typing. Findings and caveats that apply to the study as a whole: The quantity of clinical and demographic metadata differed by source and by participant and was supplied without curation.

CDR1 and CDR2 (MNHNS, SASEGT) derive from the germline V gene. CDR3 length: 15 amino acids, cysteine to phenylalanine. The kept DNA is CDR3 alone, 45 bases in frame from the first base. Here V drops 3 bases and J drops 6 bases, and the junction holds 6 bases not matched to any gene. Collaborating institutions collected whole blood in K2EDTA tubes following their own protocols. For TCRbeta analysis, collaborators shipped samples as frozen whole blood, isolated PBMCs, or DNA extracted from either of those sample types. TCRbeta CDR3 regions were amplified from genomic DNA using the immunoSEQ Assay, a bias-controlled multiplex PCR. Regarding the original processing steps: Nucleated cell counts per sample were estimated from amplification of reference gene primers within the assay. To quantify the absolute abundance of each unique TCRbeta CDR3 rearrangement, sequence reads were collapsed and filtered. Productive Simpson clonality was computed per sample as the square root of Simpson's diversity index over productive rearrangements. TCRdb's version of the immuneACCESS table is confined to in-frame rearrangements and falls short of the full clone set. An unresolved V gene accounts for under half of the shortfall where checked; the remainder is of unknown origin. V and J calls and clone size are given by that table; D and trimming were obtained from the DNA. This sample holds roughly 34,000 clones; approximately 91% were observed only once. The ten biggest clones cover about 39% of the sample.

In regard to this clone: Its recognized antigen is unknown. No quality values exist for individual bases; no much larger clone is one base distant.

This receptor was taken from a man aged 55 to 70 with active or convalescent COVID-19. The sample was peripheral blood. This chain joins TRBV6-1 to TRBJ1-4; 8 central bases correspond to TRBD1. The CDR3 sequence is CASSDTGGRYEKLFF. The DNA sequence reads TGTGCCAGCAGTGACACAGGGGGTCGGTATGAAAAACTGTTTTTT.